These 23 T cell receptor beta chains share one sample of origin, sequenced in a study of cytomegalovirus exposure and HLA in healthy donors (dated by TCRdb to 2016 to 2017). Library preparation was by the immunoSEQ multiplex PCR assay. In its TCRdb copy, this immuneACCESS table keeps in-frame sequences only and misses some clones. Where compared with another copy, unresolved V genes explain less than half of these, and the others have no known cause. This sample lists some 170,000 clones; 86% were detected once. The ten biggest clones cover approximately 2.4% of the sample. The specimen was PBMCs. Source of these receptors: a man younger than 30 in good health and CMV-seropositive.

The chain is built from TRBV5-1 and TRBJ2-5, with a possible D match to TRBD2 (5 bases). This CDR3 has 14 residues. V lost 0 bases and J lost 1, with 7 bases in between. Germline lookup yields CDR1 SGHRS and CDR2 YFSETQ. The CDR3 DNA follows: TGCGCCAGCAGCTTGGACGGGGTCCAAGAGACCCAGTACTTC. The encoded protein is CASSLDGVQETQYF.

DNA for the CDR3: TGTGCCAGCAGGCAGGGACAGGATAATCAGCCCCAGCATTTT. The encoded protein is CASRQGQDNQPQHF. The chain combines TRBV28 with TRBJ1-5, with 8 bases lining up with TRBD1. The CDR3 runs 14 residues. CDR1 is MDHEN and CDR2 is SYDVKM in the germline V gene. The V gene end was trimmed by 6 bases and the J gene end by 4 bases; junction bases not matched to a gene: 5.

This chain links TRBV5-1 with TRBJ2-1, with a tentative D call TRBD1 (5 bases). The CDR3 is 14 amino acids. The germline V gene encodes CDR1 SGHRS and CDR2 YFSETQ. The germline V and J ends were trimmed by 4 bases and 9 bases, with 17 bases remaining between them. The CDR3 protein is CASSPGEMGREQFF. CDR3 nucleotides: TGCGCCAGCAGCCCTGGGGAAATGGGGCGTGAGCAGTTCTTC.

The V and J genes are TRBV27 and TRBJ2-7, with 7 bases aligning to TRBD2. Trimming at V came to 7 bases and at J to 3 bases, leaving 9 bases not matched to a gene. Germline V gene sequence: CDR1 MNHEY, CDR2 SMNVEV (reference sequence). The CDR3 has 14 residues. The CDR3 DNA is TGTGCCAGCACCGCTGGGGTAGCGGGCTACGAGCAGTACTTC. This gives the protein CASTAGVAGYEQYF.

The genes are TRBV27 and TRBJ2-3; 7 bases line up with TRBD2. The CDR3 extends over 14 amino acids. J lost 12 bases, V lost 2 bases, and 11 bases had no gene match. Germline-derived CDR1 and CDR2 are MNHEY and SMNVEV (reference sequence). The CDR3 sequence: CASSLGSLGLRQYF. The CDR3 DNA reads TGTGCCAGCAGTTTAGGGAGTTTGGGACTAAGACAGTATTTT.

The rearrangement uses TRBV18 and TRBJ2-1, with D unclear. The CDR3 is made up of 13 amino acids. Germline V CDR1 and CDR2: KGHSH, LQKENI. The germline V and J ends were trimmed by 3 bases and 8 bases, with 11 bases remaining between them. The CDR3 sequence: CASSPGLYDEQFF. In DNA, the CDR3 is TGTGCCAGCTCACCTGGGCTGTATGATGAGCAGTTCTTC.

The rearrangement joins TRBV6-6 to TRBJ1-2; 9 bases line up with TRBD1. V dropped 5 bases and J dropped 4; count of bases not matched to a gene: 8. CDR1 is MNHNY and CDR2 is SVGAGI in the germline V gene (reference sequence). The CDR3 runs to 15 residues. The CDR3, as DNA: TGTGCCAGCAGTGGGACAGGGTTGGGGACCTATGGCTACACCTTC. As protein: CASSGTGLGTYGYTF.

The rearrangement links TRBV27 to TRBJ2-1, with D tentatively TRBD1 (6 bases). This CDR3 contains 10 residues. CDR1 is MNHEY, CDR2 SMNVEV, per germline (reference sequence). The V and J ends lost 11 bases and 9 bases respectively, with 11 bases between them. CDR3 amino acids: CAGTGSEQFF. Here the CDR3 DNA reads TGTGCCGGTACAGGGAGTGAGCAGTTCTTC.

The chain couples TRBV9 to TRBJ2-1, with 13 bases identical to TRBD2. Looked up from germline, CDR1 is SGDLS and CDR2 is YYNGEE. The CDR3 has 17 amino acids. J lost 2 bases, V lost 0 bases, and 2 bases had no gene match. The CDR3 spells CASSVAGTSGTYNEQFF. CDR3 coding DNA: TGTGCCAGCAGCGTAGCGGGGACTAGCGGGACCTACAATGAGCAGTTCTTC.

The chain links TRBV2 to TRBJ2-7, with a possible D match to TRBD2 (6 bases). The CDR3 has 15 residues. Germline V gene sequence: CDR1 SNHLY, CDR2 FYNNEI. V lost 4 bases and J lost 0, with 13 bases in between. DNA of the CDR3: TGTGCCAGCAGTGTAACCGGGACTCTCTCCTACGAGCAGTACTTC. Amino acid sequence: CASSVTGTLSYEQYF. Variable domain in full (rest from reference TRBV2 and TRBJ2-7): EPEVTQTPSHQVTQMGQEVILRCVPISNHLYFYWYRQILGQKVEFLVSFYNNEISEKSEIFDDQFSVERPDGSNFTLKIRSTKLEDSAMYFCASSVTGTLSYEQYFGPGTRLTVT.

V is TRBV27 and J is TRBJ1-1; 12 nucleotides align to TRBD1. The junction had 6 bases not matched to a gene; V was cut back by 6 bases and J by 7 bases. The germline CDR1 and CDR2 sequences are MNHEY and SMNVEV (reference sequence). The CDR3 loop spans 14 amino acids. The CDR3 protein is CASRRGQGAGEAFF. In nucleotides, the CDR3 is TGTGCCAGCAGAAGGGGACAGGGGGCGGGTGAAGCTTTCTTT.

The chain carries TRBV2 and TRBJ1-3; no reliable D call. With 4 bases removed from V and 0 bases from J, the gap between germline ends came to 7 bases. The germline V gene encodes CDR1 SNHLY and CDR2 FYNNEI. The CDR3 has 14 residues. DNA of the CDR3: TGTGCCAGCAGTGGGCTTTACTCTGGAAACACCATATATTTT. As protein: CASSGLYSGNTIYF.

The chain is built from TRBV2 and TRBJ1-2, with 8 bases fitting TRBD1. The CDR3 is 13 residues long. With 7 bases clipped from V and 6 bases from J, the junction kept 7 bases outside the gene matches. Germline V gives CDR1 SNHLY, CDR2 FYNNEI. The CDR3 DNA follows: TGTGCCAGCAACCTACAGGGGGGGGATGGCTACACCTTC. It is translated as CASNLQGGDGYTF. Complete variable domain (other parts from reference TRBV2 and TRBJ1-2): EPEVTQTPSHQVTQMGQEVILRCVPISNHLYFYWYRQILGQKVEFLVSFYNNEISEKSEIFDDQFSVERPDGSNFTLKIRSTKLEDSAMYFCASNLQGGDGYTFGSGTRLTVV.

The chain links TRBV6-5 to TRBJ2-5, with D possibly TRBD2 on 5 matching bases. The J call is in doubt because the DNA end fits TRBJ2-7 better. Per germline, CDR1 MNHEY and CDR2 SVGAGI. The CDR3 sequence is 15 residues long. CDR3 loop: CASSPGRTESYEQYF. CDR3 coding DNA: TGTGCCAGCAGCCCCGGACGGACTGAGTCCTACGAGCAGTACTTC.

V gene TRBV4-2 combines with J gene TRBJ1-3, with no clear D. V was trimmed by 1 base and J by 0 bases, leaving 16 bases between them. The CDR3 contains 18 residues. CDR1 and CDR2 (germline): LGHNA, YNFKEQ. The CDR3 region is CASSQGLGTRNSGNTIYF. For the CDR3, the DNA is TGTGCCAGCAGCCAAGGTTTGGGCACCCGGAACTCTGGAAACACCATATATTTT.

This chain links TRBV7-9 with TRBJ1-2; weak D call: TRBD1 (6 bases). CDR1 SEHNR and CDR2 FQNEAQ come from the germline V gene (reference sequence). V was trimmed by 7 bases and J by 0 bases, leaving 18 bases between them. CDR3 length equals 16 residues. In DNA, the CDR3 is TGTGCCAGCACCTGGGACAACCAGGCGTCTAACTATGGCTACACCTTC. As protein: CASTWDNQASNYGYTF. Supplemented by reference TRBV7-9 and TRBJ1-2, the full variable domain reads DTGVSQNPRHKITKRGQNVTFRCDPISEHNRLYWYRQTLGQGPEFLTYFQNEAQLEKSRLLSDRFSAERPKGSFSTLEIQRTEQGDSAMYLCASTWDNQASNYGYTFGSGTRLTVV.

The rearrangement joins TRBV27 to TRBJ2-1, with D tentatively TRBD2 (6 bases). The CDR3 loop spans 20 amino acids. V lost 3 bases and J 0 bases, leaving 24 bases between the germline ends. Germline assignment: CDR1 MNHEY and CDR2 SMNVEV (reference sequence). CDR3 in DNA: TGTGCCAGCAGTTTCTACGGGATTCCAATCGGGAGAAGCTCCTACAATGAGCAGTTCTTC. Its protein is CASSFYGIPIGRSSYNEQFF.

The V and J genes are TRBV9 and TRBJ2-1; 8 bases are shared with TRBD2. This CDR3 comprises 15 residues. J gave up 2 bases and V 5 bases, and 6 bases lay outside the gene matches. Germline V gene sequence: CDR1 SGDLS, CDR2 YYNGEE. CDR3 in amino acids: CASSTAGGAYNEQFF. CDR3 bases: TGTGCCAGCAGTACCGCCGGGGGGGCCTACAATGAGCAGTTCTTC.

This clone was seen just once. This CDR3 reads CASSSGGDWRRETQYF. The CDR3 region has the DNA TGTGCCAGCAGCTCCGGAGGGGACTGGCGGAGAGAGACCCAGTACTTC. The rearrangement links TRBV7-9 to TRBJ2-5; D is perhaps TRBD2 (6 bases). The V gene lost 4 bases and the J gene lost 4 bases, with 19 bases spanning the gap. The CDR3 totals 16 residues. Looked up from germline, CDR1 is SEHNR and CDR2 is FQNEAQ (reference sequence).

This clone was found once. The chain links TRBV13 to TRBJ2-1; possible D gene TRBD2, 6 bases. Per germline, CDR1 PRHDT and CDR2 FYEKMQ (reference sequence). V was shortened by 4 bases and J by 7 bases, with 20 bases between the two germline ends. The CDR3 consists of 16 residues. CDR3 loop: CASSSPSGEDGNEQFF. As DNA, the CDR3 is TGTGCCAGCAGCTCTCCCTCCGGGGAGGATGGGAATGAGCAGTTCTTC.

The V and J genes are TRBV7-6 and TRBJ1-2; 8 bases align to TRBD1. Germline CDR1 and CDR2: SGHVS and FNYEAQ. Germline trimming cut 3 bases from V and 7 bases from J; bases unmatched to any gene: 4. The CDR3 loop spans 13 amino acids. CDR3 nucleotide sequence: TGTGCCAGCAGCTTCGACAGGGGTCTTGGCTACACCTTC. This sequence encodes CASSFDRGLGYTF.

The chain has TRBV6-5 and TRBJ1-4; D is possibly TRBD1 (6 bases). V was clipped by 2 bases and J by 0 bases, with 10 bases between them. The CDR3 contains 16 residues. Per the germline V gene, CDR1 is MNHEY and CDR2 is SVGAGI. The CDR3: CASSYGGPATNEKLFF. CDR3 DNA sequence: TGTGCCAGCAGTTACGGGGGCCCTGCAACTAATGAAAAACTGTTTTTT.

The rearrangement joins TRBV9 to TRBJ2-5; D unresolved. V dropped 6 bases and J dropped 2 bases, with 5 bases sitting between them. Germline CDR1 reads SGDLS; CDR2 reads YYNGEE. CDR3 length: 11 amino acids. CDR3 region: CASNNQETQYF. CDR3 nucleotide sequence: TGTGCCAGCAACAATCAAGAGACCCAGTACTTC. The whole variable domain, remainder taken from reference TRBV9 and TRBJ2-5, is DSGVTQTPKHLITATGQRVTLRCSPRSGDLSVYWYQQSLDQGLQFLIQYYNGEERAKGNILERFSAQQFPDLHSELNLSSLELGDSALYFCASNNQETQYFGPGTRLLVL.